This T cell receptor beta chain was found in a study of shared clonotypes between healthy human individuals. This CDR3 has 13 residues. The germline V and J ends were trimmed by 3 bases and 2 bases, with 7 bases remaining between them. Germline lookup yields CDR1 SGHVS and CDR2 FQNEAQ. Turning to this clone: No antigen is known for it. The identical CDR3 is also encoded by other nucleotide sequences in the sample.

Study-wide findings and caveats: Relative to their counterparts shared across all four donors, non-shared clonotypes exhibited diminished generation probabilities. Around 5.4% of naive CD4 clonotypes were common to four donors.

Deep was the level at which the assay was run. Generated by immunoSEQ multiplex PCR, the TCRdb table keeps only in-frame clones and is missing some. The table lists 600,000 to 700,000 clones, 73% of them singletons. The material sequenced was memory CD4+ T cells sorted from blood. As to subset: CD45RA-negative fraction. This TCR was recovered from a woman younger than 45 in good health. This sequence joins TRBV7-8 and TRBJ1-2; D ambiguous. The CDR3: CASSFDGNYGYTF. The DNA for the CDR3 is TGTGCCAGCAGCTTCGACGGAAACTATGGCTACACCTTC.